This T cell receptor beta chain was sequenced for a study of blood T cells in healthy people across ages. Trimming cost V 6 bases and J 7 bases, with 16 bases left between them. Germline-derived CDR1 and CDR2 are MNHEY and SVGAGI. The CDR3 has 15 amino acids. A remark on this clonotype: What it binds is not known.

For the second PCR, which ran for about 6 to 11 cycles, a sample-barcoded 5' primer and a J-beta primer mix were used. Using its own MiXCR run on the 5' RACE reads, TCRdb lists one record per CDR3 protein. The table lists 1.5 million to 2 million distinct CDR3 sequences, roughly 30% of them singletons. Study results and limitations: When set beside aged donors, long-lived donors presented more naive CD4+ cells and higher diversity. Observed TCR beta diversity per million T cells went down as age went up. This fall followed a roughly linear course with age.

The sequence was collected from a woman in her 30s in good health. What was sequenced was blood. V and J are TRBV6-5 and TRBJ1-6; D is uncertain. The CDR3 DNA follows: TGTGCCAGCAGAACGGACGGTGGAGTAAATTCACCCCTCCACTTT. Translated: CASRTDGGVNSPLHF.